This note documents a single T cell receptor (beta chain) sequence. What it recognizes is unknown. The record originates from a study of cytomegalovirus exposure and HLA in healthy donors. CDR1 is MNHNY and CDR2 is SVGAGI in the germline V gene (reference sequence). The CDR3 runs to 14 residues. Trimming at V came to 5 bases and at J to 4 bases, leaving 4 bases not matched to a gene. Primers for the PCR totalled 60 Vbeta and 13 Jbeta. Measured with immunoSEQ multiplex PCR; TCRdb has only the in-frame clones, and not every one. The sample records around 100,000 clones, around four fifths being singletons. General observations from the study: A later analysis by the authors found several of the most significant clusters apparently linked to common viral pathogens.

This clonotype was sampled from a man aged 35 to 55 in good health and CMV-seronegative. The V and J genes are TRBV6-6 and TRBJ2-3; 9 nucleotides line up with TRBD1. The sample comprised PBMCs. The CDR3 DNA sequence: TGTGCCAGCAGTATTGGACAGGGGCCAGATACGCAGTATTTT. Translating gives CASSIGQGPDTQYF.